Sequencing of this T cell receptor (beta chain) was carried out in a study of blood T cell repertoires in COVID-19. At the level of the study: Recovered participants had two consecutive negative NP/OP PCR tests, healthcare professional clearance, or symptom resolution.

CDR1 is SEHNR, CDR2 FQNEAQ, per germline (reference sequence). The CDR3 runs to 13 residues. The J segment lost 8 bases and the V segment lost 5 bases, leaving 7 bases of the junction unmatched. Using immunoSEQ multiplex PCR, the repertoire was profiled, and TCRdb retains in-frame clones only, with some absent. The data hold roughly 190,000 clones, with 70% to 90% observed a single time. On this clone itself: This CDR3 is also generated by other DNA sequences in the sample.

This sequence joins TRBV7-9 and TRBJ1-2, with TRBD1 matching 8 bases. Sequenced sample: PBMCs or T cells enriched from blood (not recorded which). This TCR was recovered from a woman aged 35 to 49 in a cohort exposed to, infected with or recovered from COVID-19 (not recorded which). This chain's CDR3 is CASSLGQGGGYTF. Here the CDR3 DNA reads TGTGCCAGCAGCCTTGGACAGGGCGGGGGCTACACCTTC.